The next 5 T cell receptor beta chains were all read from a single sample in a study of blood T cell repertoires in COVID-19. Produced via immunoSEQ multiplex PCR; TCRdb's table is partial and in-frame only. The data show 200,000 to 250,000 clones, 65% to 85% seen once. Material for sequencing was peripheral blood. The receptors were sampled from a woman of 80 years or more with acute or convalescent COVID-19.

The rearrangement uses TRBV18 and TRBJ2-3, with D unclear. The V and J ends lost 4 bases and 2 bases respectively, with 4 bases between them. The CDR3 loop spans 12 amino acids. Germline CDR1 reads KGHSH; CDR2 reads LQKENI. Written as DNA, the CDR3 is TGTGCCAGCTCACGGCTCACAGATACGCAGTATTTT. As protein: CASSRLTDTQYF.

The chain couples TRBV6-6 to TRBJ1-2, with D perhaps TRBD1 (5 bases). The CDR3 is 16 residues long. CDR1 is MNHNY and CDR2 is SVGAGI in the germline V gene (reference sequence). Trimming shortened V by 6 bases and J by 5 bases, and 22 bases separated the two germline ends. The CDR3: CASSVARGGGDYGYTF. CDR3 sequence (DNA): TGTGCCAGCAGCGTGGCACGCGGTGGAGGGGATTATGGCTACACCTTC.

The V gene is TRBV19, the J gene TRBJ1-2, with a possible D match to TRBD1 (5 bases). V lost 6 bases, J lost 3 bases, and 11 bases lay in between. From germline, CDR1 is LNHDA and CDR2 SQIVND (reference sequence). The CDR3 spans 13 residues. CDR3 nucleotides: TGTGCCAGTAGGTCGGAGGGGTACTATGGCTACACCTTC. Protein sequence: CASRSEGYYGYTF. Full variable domain (remainder filled in from reference TRBV19 and TRBJ1-2): DGGITQSPKYLFRKEGQNVTLSCEQNLNHDAMYWYRQDPGQGLRLIYYSQIVNDFQKGDIAEGYSVSREKKESFPLTVTSAQKNPTAFYLCASRSEGYYGYTFGSGTRLTVV.

This rearrangement joins TRBV27 to TRBJ2-7; possible D gene TRBD2, 5 bases. This CDR3 is 13 amino acids long. The germline CDR1 and CDR2 sequences are MNHEY and SMNVEV (reference sequence). V shed 6 bases and J shed 7 bases, with 16 bases lying between them. CDR3 DNA sequence: TGTGCCAGCAGCTTTCTCGGGGTGGAGGAGCAGTACTTC. It specifies CASSFLGVEEQYF.

The J gene is TRBJ1-6, the V gene TRBV5-1; 7 positions match TRBD1. The CDR3 sequence is 13 residues long. From germline, CDR1 is SGHRS and CDR2 YFSETQ. V lost 4 bases, J lost 10 bases, and 5 bases stayed unmatched. CDR3 DNA sequence: TGCGCCAGCAGCAGAGACAGGGACTCACCCCTCCACTTT. Amino acid sequence: CASSRDRDSPLHF.